This T cell receptor beta chain was sequenced for a study of cytotoxic CD8 clonotypes in ibrutinib-treated CLL (dated by TCRdb to the early 2020s). About the study as a whole: In this cohort, around 15 patients were treatment-naive and roughly 10 were relapsed/refractory, while 17 to 18 had unmutated IGHV. Every remission and progressive disease sample was obtained while ibrutinib was still being received by the patients. Samples averaged roughly 280,000 productive templates and 90,000 to 100,000 productive rearrangements. Longitudinal samples were obtainable from 26 of the 86 participants in the trial. The response samples were drawn at a median of roughly twelve months into treatment, with a range of roughly 6 to 36 months. Cryopreserved peripheral blood mononuclear cells were obtained before treatment, at response, and at either sustained remission or disease progression. Partial responses were observed in about 24 patients and complete responses in 2; after a median follow-up of 68 months, remission was maintained in roughly 15 patients and progression was observed in approximately 12.

Trimming takes 0 bases from V and 3 bases from J, and the germline ends sit 6 bases apart. CDR1 and CDR2, looked up from the germline V gene, are MNHEY and SVGAGI. The CDR3 measures 13 amino acids from cysteine to phenylalanine. The retained sequence is limited to the CDR3, 39 bases, with the frame set at the first base. Overall results and qualifications from the work: Clonality rose at ibrutinib response, remained stable during sustained remission, and dropped back toward baseline at progression. Lymph node repertoires were not examined, and the timing of sampling was not matched between patients in sustained remission and those whose disease progressed. Public clonotypes were rare and either contracted or stayed stable during treatment, and the rise in clonality at ibrutinib response reflected the expansion of private clonotypes. At baseline, clonality was higher than in age-matched healthy donors and showed a strong correlation with circulating CD8+ T-cell counts.

On a MiSeq, deep resolution sequencing aimed for a depth between 1 in 1 million and 1 in 200,000 T cells, with each clonotype covered 10x on average. The immunoSEQ hsTCRB Kit was used to generate TCR beta libraries. The original methods were these. Data were analyzed with ImmunoSEQ Data Assistant and ImmunoSEQ Analyzer, with V, D and J genes assigned per IMGT definitions. Clonality, with values ranging from 0 to 1, was calculated as one minus the normalized Shannon entropy of productive rearrangement frequencies. Public clonotype analysis was restricted to overrepresented clonotypes comprising at least 0.05% of each patient's repertoire. Some twelve age-matched healthy donor repertoires from immuneACCESS were used as controls for clonality. Entries here come from immuneACCESS through TCRdb and include only in-frame sequences with V and J called. Some clones fail to appear in such tables; in the studies checked, an unresolved V gene covers under half of the shortfall, and the cause of the remainder is unknown. V and J calls and clone size are copied from that table; D and trimming were computed from the DNA. A total of some 200,000 clones appear in this sample, roughly 65% of them only once. The top ten clones comprise roughly 5.9% of the sample.

The time point label here, explained by the study, means: about 11 months on ibrutinib. For TCR beta library preparation, about 2 micrograms of genomic DNA was extracted from cryopreserved PBMCs. Longitudinal blood samples from CLL patients receiving ibrutinib monotherapy were subjected to high-throughput TCR beta sequencing. The patients were enrolled in a single-center, open-label phase 2 trial of ibrutinib monotherapy. As concerns this clone: Its binding antigen is unknown. No base quality values were provided; no much bigger clone lies one nucleotide off.

The sequenced sample was PBMCs, obtained after 12 months of ibrutinib treatment. The chain is made from TRBV6-5 and TRBJ2-7; the D gene remains uncertain. The source of this sequence is a human donor with chronic lymphocytic leukemia. The CDR3 region reads CASSYSRDYEQYF. The nucleotides read TGTGCCAGCAGTTACTCTAGGGACTACGAGCAGTACTTC.